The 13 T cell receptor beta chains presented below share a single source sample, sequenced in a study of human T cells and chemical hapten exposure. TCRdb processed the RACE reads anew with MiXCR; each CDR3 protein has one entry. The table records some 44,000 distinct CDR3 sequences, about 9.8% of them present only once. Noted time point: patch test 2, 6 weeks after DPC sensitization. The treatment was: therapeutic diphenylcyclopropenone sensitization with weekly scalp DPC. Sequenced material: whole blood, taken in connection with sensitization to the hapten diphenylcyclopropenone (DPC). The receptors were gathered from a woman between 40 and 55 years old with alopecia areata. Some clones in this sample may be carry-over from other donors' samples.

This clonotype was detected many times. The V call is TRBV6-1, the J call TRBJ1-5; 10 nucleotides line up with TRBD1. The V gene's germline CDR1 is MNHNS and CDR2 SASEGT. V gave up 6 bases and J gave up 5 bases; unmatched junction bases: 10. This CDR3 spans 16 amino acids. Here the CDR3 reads CASSKTTGTGDQPQHF. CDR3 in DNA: TGTGCCAGCAGCAAAACTACCGGGACAGGGGATCAGCCCCAGCATTTT.

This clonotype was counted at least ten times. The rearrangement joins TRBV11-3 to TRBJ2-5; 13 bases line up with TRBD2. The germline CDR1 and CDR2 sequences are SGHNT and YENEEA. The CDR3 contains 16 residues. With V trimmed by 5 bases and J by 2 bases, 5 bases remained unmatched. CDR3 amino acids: CASSAGTSGEQETQYF. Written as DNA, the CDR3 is TGTGCCAGCAGCGCCGGGACTAGCGGGGAGCAAGAGACCCAGTACTTC.

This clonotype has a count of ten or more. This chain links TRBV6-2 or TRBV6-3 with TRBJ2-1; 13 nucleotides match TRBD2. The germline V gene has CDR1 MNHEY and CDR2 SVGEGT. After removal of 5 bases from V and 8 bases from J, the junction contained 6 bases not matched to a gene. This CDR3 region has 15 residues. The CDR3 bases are TGTGCCAGCAGTCTACTAGCGGGGGGGACGGATGAGCAGTTCTTC. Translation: CASSLLAGGTDEQFF.

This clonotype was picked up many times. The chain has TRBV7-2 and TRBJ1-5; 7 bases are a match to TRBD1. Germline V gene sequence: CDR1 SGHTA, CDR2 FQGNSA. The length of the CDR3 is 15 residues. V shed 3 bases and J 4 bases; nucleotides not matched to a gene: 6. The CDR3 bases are TGTGCCAGCAGCTTCGACGGACAGGCTAATCAGCCCCAGCATTTT. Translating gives CASSFDGQANQPQHF.

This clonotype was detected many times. The CDR3 protein is CSARGLSTDTQYF. The CDR3 DNA follows: TGCAGTGCTAGGGGGCTATCCACAGATACGCAGTATTTT. The chain has TRBV20-1 and TRBJ2-3; possibly TRBD1 for D (5 bases). Trimming shortened V by 3 bases and J by 2 bases, and 9 bases separated the two germline ends. The germline V gene has CDR1 DFQATT and CDR2 SNEGSKA (reference sequence). The CDR3 length is 13 residues.

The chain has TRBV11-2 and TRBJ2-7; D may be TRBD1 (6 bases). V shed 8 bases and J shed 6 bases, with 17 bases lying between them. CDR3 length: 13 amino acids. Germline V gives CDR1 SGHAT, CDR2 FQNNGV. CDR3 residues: CASGPRTATEQYF. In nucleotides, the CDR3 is TGTGCCAGCGGACCTAGGACAGCCACCGAGCAGTACTTC.

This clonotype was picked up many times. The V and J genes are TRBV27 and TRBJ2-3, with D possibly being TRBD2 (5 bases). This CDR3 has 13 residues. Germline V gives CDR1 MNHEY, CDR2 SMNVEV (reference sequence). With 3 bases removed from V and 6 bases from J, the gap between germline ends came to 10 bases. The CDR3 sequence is CASSFRGGDTQYF. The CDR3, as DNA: TGTGCCAGCAGTTTTCGCGGCGGGGATACGCAGTATTTT.

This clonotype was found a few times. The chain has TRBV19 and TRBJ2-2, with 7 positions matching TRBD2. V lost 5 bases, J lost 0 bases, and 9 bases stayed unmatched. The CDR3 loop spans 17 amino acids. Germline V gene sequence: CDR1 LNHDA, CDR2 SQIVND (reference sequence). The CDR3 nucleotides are TGTGCCAGTAGTTCCCGCTTAGCGGGTGCGAACACCGGGGAGCTGTTTTTT. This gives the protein CASSSRLAGANTGELFF.

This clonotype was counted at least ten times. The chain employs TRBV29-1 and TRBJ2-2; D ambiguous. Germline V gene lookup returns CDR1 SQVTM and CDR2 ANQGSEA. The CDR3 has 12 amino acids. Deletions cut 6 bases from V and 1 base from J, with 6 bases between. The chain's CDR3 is CSVTRNTGELFF. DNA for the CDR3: TGCAGCGTGACACGGAACACCGGGGAGCTGTTTTTT.

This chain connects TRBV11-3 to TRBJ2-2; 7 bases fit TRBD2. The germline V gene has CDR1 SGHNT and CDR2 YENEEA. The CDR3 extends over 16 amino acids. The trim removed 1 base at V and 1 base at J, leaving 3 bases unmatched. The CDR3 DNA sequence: TGTGCCAGCAGCTTAGGGGCTAGCGGGAACACCGGGGAGCTGTTTTTT. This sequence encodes CASSLGASGNTGELFF.

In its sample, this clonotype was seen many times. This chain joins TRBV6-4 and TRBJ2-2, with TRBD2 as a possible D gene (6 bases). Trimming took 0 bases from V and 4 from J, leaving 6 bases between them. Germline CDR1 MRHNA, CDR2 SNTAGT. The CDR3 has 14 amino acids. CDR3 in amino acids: CASSDSTSTGELFF. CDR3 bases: TGTGCCAGCAGTGACTCGACTAGCACCGGGGAGCTGTTTTTT.

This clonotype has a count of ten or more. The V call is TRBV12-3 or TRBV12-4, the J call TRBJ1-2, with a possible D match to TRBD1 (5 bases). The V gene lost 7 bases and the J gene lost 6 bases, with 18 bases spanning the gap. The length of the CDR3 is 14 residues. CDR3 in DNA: TGTGCCAGCAACCGTGGGGGGGGACTGAATGGCTACACCTTC. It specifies CASNRGGGLNGYTF.

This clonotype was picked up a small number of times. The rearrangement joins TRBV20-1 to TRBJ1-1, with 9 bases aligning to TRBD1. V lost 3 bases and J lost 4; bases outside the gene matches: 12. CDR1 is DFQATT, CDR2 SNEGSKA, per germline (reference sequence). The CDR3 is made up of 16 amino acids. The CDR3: CSASPPRQGVSTEAFF. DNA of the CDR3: TGCAGTGCTAGCCCCCCTAGACAGGGGGTGAGCACTGAAGCTTTCTTT.